One and the same sample provided the 8 T cell receptor beta chains below, sequenced in a study of blood T cell repertoires in COVID-19. TCRdb's copy holds only in-frame clones and misses some; the assay was immunoSEQ multiplex PCR. Of 70,000 or so clones listed, roughly three quarters are singletons. Sample: peripheral blood. These receptors all come from a man aged 55 to 70 with acute or convalescent COVID-19.

The rearrangement links TRBV11-3 to TRBJ2-4; D is possibly TRBD2 (7 bases). V dropped 2 bases and J dropped 8 bases, with 16 bases sitting between them. This CDR3 comprises 15 residues. Germline V lookup: CDR1 SGHNT, CDR2 YENEEA. CDR3 nucleotide sequence: TGTGCCAGCAGCTTAAGGGGGGGCCCCTCGGACATTCAGTACTTC. As protein: CASSLRGGPSDIQYF.

The rearrangement links TRBV7-3 to TRBJ2-5; 9 nucleotides line up with TRBD2. The CDR3 extends over 13 amino acids. Germline V gene sequence: CDR1 SGHTA, CDR2 FQGTGA. With V trimmed by 5 bases and J by 3 bases, 1 base remained unmatched. The CDR3 here is CASSRTSEETQYF. CDR3 bases: TGTGCCAGCAGCCGGACTAGCGAAGAGACCCAGTACTTC.

The chain combines TRBV9 with TRBJ2-1; D perhaps matches TRBD2 (5 bases). V gave up 2 bases and J gave up 10 bases, with 19 bases separating them. The CDR3 runs 15 residues. Per the germline V gene, CDR1 is SGDLS and CDR2 is YYNGEE. CDR3 in amino acids: CASSVSVVLGEEQFF. The CDR3 nucleotides are TGTGCCAGCAGCGTCAGCGTAGTATTGGGAGAGGAGCAGTTCTTC.

The genes are TRBV18 and TRBJ2-2; TRBD2 agrees at 10 bases. The CDR3 totals 16 residues. J lost 4 bases, V lost 0 bases, and 2 bases had no gene match. Germline CDR1 is KGHSH and CDR2 is LQKENI. As DNA, the CDR3 is TGTGCCAGCTCACCACCGGCTAGCGGGGGCACCGGGGAGCTGTTTTTT. Translation gives CASSPPASGGTGELFF.

This clone showed up just once. The rearrangement joins TRBV24-1 to TRBJ2-7; 15 nucleotides agree with TRBD2. Per the germline V gene, CDR1 is KGHDR and CDR2 is SFDVKD. The CDR3 runs to 14 residues. V lost 9 bases, J lost 5 bases, and 4 bases stayed unmatched. CDR3 sequence reads: CATGTSGGSNEQYF. The CDR3 DNA reads as TGTGCCACCGGGACTAGCGGGGGGTCGAACGAGCAGTACTTC.

The chain couples TRBV10-3 to TRBJ1-1; TRBD1 matches at 8 bases. CDR3 length: 14 residues. Germline CDR1 reads ENHRY; CDR2 reads SYGVKD. Trimming took 5 bases from V and 5 from J; bases not matched to a gene: 7. The CDR3 loop reads CAISSQGATTEAFF. CDR3 nucleotide sequence: TGTGCCATCAGTTCGCAGGGGGCTACGACTGAAGCTTTCTTT.

This chain's CDR3 is CASSPDRLTEAFF. The CDR3 DNA sequence: TGTGCCAGCAGCCCGGACAGGTTAACTGAAGCTTTCTTT. The chain couples TRBV7-2 to TRBJ1-1; 7 nucleotides align to TRBD1. The junction had 5 bases not matched to a gene; V was cut back by 5 bases and J by 5 bases. Germline V gives CDR1 SGHTA, CDR2 FQGNSA. The CDR3 is 13 residues long.

The sample holds one count of this clone. V gene TRBV4-1 combines with J gene TRBJ1-1; TRBD1 matches 10 bases. CDR1 is MGHRA, CDR2 YSYEKL, per germline. This CDR3 is 16 amino acids long. J lost 5 bases, V lost 2 bases, and 8 bases had no gene match. The CDR3 region is CASSQRETGGRTEAFF. The CDR3 nucleotides are TGCGCCAGCAGCCAACGTGAGACAGGGGGCCGGACTGAAGCTTTCTTT.